These 12 T cell receptor beta chains were sequenced from one sample in a study of blood T cell repertoires in COVID-19. TCRdb's table, derived via immunoSEQ multiplex PCR, lists solely in-frame clones and lacks some. Found here are hundreds of thousands of clones, approximately 85% of them singletons; the top ten hold roughly 4.6%. The sequenced material came from peripheral blood. The receptors shown here come from a man in his forties or fifties with active or convalescent COVID-19.

The chain is built from TRBV19 and TRBJ2-3; 15 nucleotides align to TRBD2. The CDR3 runs to 18 residues. Losses at the gene ends were 6 bases for V and 1 base for J; bases not matched to a gene: 8. Germline V gene data show CDR1 as LNHDA and CDR2 as SQIVND (reference sequence). CDR3 amino acids: CASSRGLAGGGGTDTQYF. CDR3 DNA: TGTGCCAGTAGCAGGGGACTAGCGGGAGGAGGAGGCACAGATACGCAGTATTTT.

In this sample, this clone turned up once. The rearrangement uses TRBV12-3 or TRBV12-4 and TRBJ2-5, with a weak D call TRBD1 (6 bases). The CDR3 sequence is 11 residues long. Between the trimmed V and J ends, which lost 8 bases and 5 bases, there was a span of 9 bases. The CDR3 coding sequence is TGTGCCAGCGGTAGGGGGGAGACCCAGTACTTC. This codes for CASGRGETQYF.

The rearrangement links TRBV6-5 to TRBJ1-1; D remains unclear. Trimming cost V 7 bases and J 0 bases, with 9 bases left between them. The length of the CDR3 is 13 residues. CDR1 and CDR2 (germline): MNHEY, SVGAGI. The CDR3 bases are TGTGCCAGCAAACTCGTTATGAACACTGAAGCTTTCTTT. Protein sequence: CASKLVMNTEAFF.

The chain links TRBV19 to TRBJ2-7; perhaps TRBD2 as D (5 bases). V shed 5 bases and J shed 4 bases, with 12 bases lying between them. CDR1 is LNHDA and CDR2 is SQIVND in the germline V gene (reference sequence). The CDR3 extends over 13 amino acids. CDR3 loop: CASSPTSTYEQYF. DNA for the CDR3: TGTGCCAGTAGTCCCACTAGTACGTACGAGCAGTACTTC. The full variable domain, with the rest looked up from reference TRBV19 and TRBJ2-7, is DGGITQSPKYLFRKEGQNVTLSCEQNLNHDAMYWYRQDPGQGLRLIYYSQIVNDFQKGDIAEGYSVSREKKESFPLTVTSAQKNPTAFYLCASSPTSTYEQYFGPGTRLTVT.

The V gene is TRBV30, the J gene TRBJ1-5; 8 bases map to TRBD1. Germline V gene data show CDR1 as GTSNPN and CDR2 as SVGIG (reference sequence). V dropped 1 base and J dropped 6; count of bases not matched to a gene: 5. The CDR3 is 14 residues long. The CDR3 is CAWSGGDRFQPQHF. The CDR3 DNA reads TGTGCCTGGAGTGGGGGGGACAGGTTTCAGCCCCAGCATTTT. The whole variable domain, filled in from reference TRBV30 and TRBJ1-5, reads SQTIHQWPATLVQPVGSPLSLECTVEGTSNPNLYWYRQAAGRGLQLLFYSVGIGQISSEVPQNLSASRPQDRQFILSSKKLLLSDSGFYLCAWSGGDRFQPQHFGDGTRLSIL.

This clone was detected ten times or more. The rearrangement joins TRBV19 to TRBJ2-2; no definite D call. Per the germline V gene, CDR1 is LNHDA and CDR2 is SQIVND (reference sequence). CDR3 length: 14 residues. Trimming took off 3 bases at V and 0 bases at J, with 5 bases between the two ends. CDR3 nucleotide sequence: TGTGCCAGTAGTATTGAGACGAACACCGGGGAGCTGTTTTTT. Its translation: CASSIETNTGELFF.

This clone was observed a single time. This chain uses TRBV19 with TRBJ2-1; 7 bases match TRBD2. Unmatched junction bases numbered 6, after V lost 5 bases and J lost 5 bases. The CDR3 is 14 residues long. Germline V lookup: CDR1 LNHDA, CDR2 SQIVND (reference sequence). As DNA, the CDR3 is TGTGCCAGTAGTCGGGCTAGCGGCAACAATGAGCAGTTCTTC. Residues: CASSRASGNNEQFF.

The chain couples TRBV12-3 or TRBV12-4 to TRBJ2-1, with D perhaps matching TRBD2 (6 bases). The CDR3 totals 13 residues. Trimming took 7 bases from V and 7 from J, leaving 14 bases between them. Here the CDR3 reads CASTLTGGNEQFF. As DNA, the CDR3 is TGTGCCAGCACGTTAACTGGAGGGAATGAGCAGTTCTTC.

This chain uses TRBV13 with TRBJ1-1, with D perhaps TRBD1 (6 bases). Germline CDR1 is PRHDT and CDR2 is FYEKMQ (reference sequence). Trimming shortened V by 4 bases and J by 0 bases, and 18 bases separated the two germline ends. The CDR3 length is 17 residues. The CDR3 nucleotides read TGTGCCAGCAGCTCAGCAGGGGAAATGAGGATGAACACTGAAGCTTTCTTT. Its translation: CASSSAGEMRMNTEAFF.

V gene TRBV2 combines with J gene TRBJ1-2; D gene unclear. Trimming shortened V by 5 bases and J by 4 bases, and 11 bases separated the two germline ends. Germline-derived CDR1 and CDR2 are SNHLY and FYNNEI. The CDR3 has 13 residues. The CDR3 nucleotides are TGTGCCAGCAGTTCGGGTAACGGCTATGGCTACACCTTC. Its translation: CASSSGNGYGYTF.

The rearrangement links TRBV4-1 to TRBJ1-1; D remains unclear. Deletions cut 2 bases from V and 0 bases from J, with 10 bases between. The CDR3 is 15 residues long. CDR1 is MGHRA and CDR2 is YSYEKL in the germline V gene. In nucleotides, the CDR3 is TGCGCCAGCAGCCAAACTCAGGTCATGAACACTGAAGCTTTCTTT. The encoded protein is CASSQTQVMNTEAFF.

The chain recombines TRBV11-2 with TRBJ2-4; unclear D gene. Trimming removed 5 bases from V and 1 base from J, with 12 bases in between. The CDR3 length is 15 residues. The germline gives CDR1 SGHAT, CDR2 FQNNGV. This chain's CDR3 is CASSPVRSAKNIQYF. As DNA, the CDR3 is TGTGCCAGCAGCCCTGTCCGGAGCGCCAAAAACATTCAGTACTTC.